The 9 T cell receptor beta chains given below trace back to one sample, sequenced in a study of STAT3 mutations in large granular lymphocyte leukemia. Findings of the study overall: Every T-cell large granular lymphocyte leukemia patient had at least one immunodominant TCR beta clonotype.

Their antigen targets remain unknown. Sequenced by immunoSEQ multiplex PCR; TCRdb stores in-frame clones only, minus some. This table has thousands of clones, 92% appearing once. Sequencing used peripheral blood mononuclear cells. These receptors were collected from a man aged 55 to 70 with T-cell large granular lymphocyte leukemia. Some clones in this sample may be carry-over from other donors' samples.

J is TRBJ1-1 and V is TRBV7-9, with D uncertain. Trimming pared 1 base from V and 1 base from J, leaving 7 bases between. The CDR3 is 14 amino acids. Germline V gene lookup returns CDR1 SEHNR and CDR2 FQNEAQ (reference sequence). CDR3 nucleotides: TGTGCCAGCAGCTTAGTGGCAGCGAACACTGAAGCTTTCTTT. Its translation is CASSLVAANTEAFF.

The chain uses TRBV5-1 and TRBJ1-1; a weak D match, TRBD1 (5 bases). From germline, CDR1 is SGHRS and CDR2 YFSETQ. Trimming cost V 5 bases and J 6 bases, with 20 bases left between them. There are 15 residues in the CDR3. The CDR3 protein is CASSASGTSEAEAFF. DNA for the CDR3: TGCGCCAGCAGTGCATCCGGGACCTCAGAGGCTGAAGCTTTCTTT. Filled out from reference TRBV5-1 and TRBJ1-1, the complete variable domain reads KAGVTQTPRYLIKTRGQQVTLSCSPISGHRSVSWYQQTPGQGLQFLFEYFSETQRNKGNFPGRFSGRQFSNSRSEMNVSTLELGDSALYLCASSASGTSEAEAFFGQGTRLTVV.

V gene TRBV15 combines with J gene TRBJ2-1, with 8 bases fitting TRBD2. CDR1 and CDR2 from the germline V gene are LNHNV and YYDKDF (reference sequence). The CDR3 has 13 residues. The junction had 8 bases not matched to a gene; V was cut back by 0 bases and J by 16 bases. DNA for the CDR3: TGTGCCACCAGCAGAGATTTAGCGGGATCAGGCTTCTTC. This encodes CATSRDLAGSGFF.

This rearrangement joins TRBV5-1 to TRBJ2-1; D possibly corresponds to TRBD1 (5 bases). Trimming stripped 1 base from V and 8 bases from J, with 13 bases between. Germline lookup yields CDR1 SGHRS and CDR2 YFSETQ. The CDR3 contains 14 residues. CDR3: CASSLSRVEYEQFF. In nucleotides, the CDR3 is TGCGCCAGCAGCTTGTCCAGGGTTGAATATGAGCAGTTCTTC.

CDR3 sequence (DNA): TGTGCCAGCAGTTTTAGCGGGGTGGGAGCTACGCAGTATTTT. This encodes CASSFSGVGATQYF. The chain has TRBV6-5 and TRBJ2-3, with 8 bases that match TRBD2. The V gene's germline CDR1 is MNHEY and CDR2 SVGAGI. After removal of 4 bases from V and 8 bases from J, the junction contained 8 bases not matched to a gene. The CDR3 is 14 amino acids.

The CDR3 region has the DNA TGTGCCAGCAGCGAGTTGGTGGGGAGTGAGCAGTTCTTC. It codes for CASSELVGSEQFF. The V gene is TRBV9, the J gene TRBJ2-1; D might be TRBD2 (5 bases). Trimming pared 3 bases from V and 9 bases from J, leaving 13 bases between. Germline V gene sequence: CDR1 SGDLS, CDR2 YYNGEE. This CDR3 spans 13 amino acids.

The rearrangement uses TRBV9 and TRBJ2-7; no clear D. The CDR3 covers 14 residues. With 4 bases removed from V and 3 bases from J, the gap between germline ends came to 14 bases. Looked up from germline, CDR1 is SGDLS and CDR2 is YYNGEE. CDR3 in amino acids: CASSPTGAHYEQYF. The CDR3 DNA reads TGTGCCAGCAGCCCCACCGGAGCCCACTACGAGCAGTACTTC.

This chain links TRBV7-9 with TRBJ1-1; D gene unclear. Germline CDR1 reads SEHNR; CDR2 reads FQNEAQ (reference sequence). CDR3 length equals 13 residues. The V and J ends lost 7 bases and 5 bases respectively, with 14 bases between them. The CDR3 nucleotides are TGTGCCAGCACCCCCGGTAGCACGACTGAAGCTTTCTTT. Its translation: CASTPGSTTEAFF.

This chain uses TRBV29-1 with TRBJ2-1; a weak D match, TRBD2 (6 bases). Germline values: CDR1 SQVTM, CDR2 ANQGSEA. The CDR3 length is 14 residues. V shed 7 bases and J shed 0 bases, with 13 bases lying between them. DNA of the CDR3: TGCAGCGCCGCGGGGAGAAGCTCCTACAATGAGCAGTTCTTC. Residues: CSAAGRSSYNEQFF.